Listed here are 5 T cell receptor beta chains from one sample, sequenced in a study of regulatory T cells in long-lasting Graves disease. According to the study, TCR beta libraries were built with iRepertoire HTBI primers and CDR3-region Arm-PCR. TCRdb reprocessed the multiplex PCR reads via MiXCR and lists one record per CDR3 protein. Of some 330,000 distinct CDR3 sequences in the sample, around 23% were seen once. Time point given: persistent/refractory GD, antithyroid drugs over 5 years with positive TRAb. From RNA extracted from PBMCs, the TCR library was made. The specimen was peripheral blood mononuclear cells (PBMCs), collected when the disease was refractory, from a patient treated with antithyroid drugs. The source is a woman between 40 and 50 years old with Graves disease.

The CDR3 DNA reads TGCAGTGCCAGCTTAGGTTCTTATTGGGACGAGCAGTACTTC. Amino acid sequence: CSASLGSYWDEQYF. This rearrangement joins TRBV20-1 to TRBJ2-7; D gene ambiguous. This CDR3 is built from 14 residues. Germline-derived CDR1 and CDR2 are DFQATT and SNEGSKA (reference sequence). Trimming removed 6 bases from V and 5 bases from J, with 20 bases in between.

J is TRBJ1-4 and V is TRBV7-9, with 10 bases aligning to TRBD1. The length of the CDR3 is 16 residues. Germline loops: CDR1 SEHNR, CDR2 FQNEAQ (reference sequence). V lost 5 bases to trimming and J lost 3 bases; unmatched junction nucleotides: 6. CDR3 in amino acids: CASSTGTGVSNEKLFF. The CDR3 DNA reads as TGTGCCAGCAGCACCGGGACAGGGGTTTCTAATGAAAAACTGTTTTTT. The whole variable domain, remainder taken from reference TRBV7-9 and TRBJ1-4, is DTGVSQNPRHKITKRGQNVTFRCDPISEHNRLYWYRQTLGQGPEFLTYFQNEAQLEKSRLLSDRFSAERPKGSFSTLEIQRTEQGDSAMYLCASSTGTGVSNEKLFFGSGTQLSVL.

The sample holds many counts of this clonotype. The chain uses TRBV7-9 and TRBJ2-5; D tentatively reads TRBD1 or TRBD2 (5 bases each). The CDR3 is made up of 15 amino acids. Between the trimmed V and J ends, which lost 3 bases and 0 bases, there was a span of 11 bases. CDR1 and CDR2 (germline): SEHNR, FQNEAQ (reference sequence). The CDR3 here is CASSLGVTDQETQYF. In DNA, the CDR3 is TGTGCCAGCAGCTTGGGGGTGACAGACCAAGAGACCCAGTACTTC.

This clonotype was seen only a few times. The chain recombines TRBV5-6 with TRBJ1-2; 7 nucleotides align to TRBD1. After removal of 4 bases from V and 0 bases from J, the junction contained 12 bases not matched to a gene. Per the germline V gene, CDR1 is SGHDT and CDR2 is YYEEEE. The CDR3 covers 17 residues. CDR3 amino acids: CASSQGDSRPANYGYTF. The DNA of the CDR3 is TGTGCCAGCAGCCAGGGGGACAGCCGGCCAGCTAACTATGGCTACACCTTC.

This chain links TRBV20-1 with TRBJ2-1, with 9 bases aligning to TRBD1. Per germline, CDR1 DFQATT and CDR2 SNEGSKA (reference sequence). This CDR3 contains 11 residues. Germline trimming cut 2 bases from V and 14 bases from J; bases unmatched to any gene: 4. The DNA for the CDR3 is TGCAGTGCTAGAAACAGGGGGCGGAAGTTCTTC. It translates to CSARNRGRKFF.